The 9 T cell receptor beta chains below were found in one sample sequenced in a study of Graves' ophthalmopathy and Graves' hyperthyroidism. TCR beta CDR3 regions were amplified from RNA transcripts. First-round RT-PCR with HTBI primers preceded a second-round multiplex PCR. TCRdb itself ran the multiplex PCR reads through MiXCR, one entry per CDR3 protein. The sample has around 1.1 million distinct CDR3 sequences; around a third are singletons. The sample comprised peripheral blood or thyroid tissue (not recorded which). These receptors were obtained from an adult man with Graves' hyperthyroidism.

There are many counts of this clonotype. This chain links TRBV7-2 with TRBJ1-5; D possibly corresponds to TRBD1 (5 bases). V gave up 6 bases and J gave up 1 base, with 13 bases separating them. The germline gives CDR1 SGHTA, CDR2 FQGNSA. CDR3 length: 15 amino acids. The CDR3 DNA reads TGTGCCAGCAGTTTATACTCAGGGAGCAATCAGCCCCAGCATTTT. Its protein is CASSLYSGSNQPQHF.

This clonotype was counted at least ten times. V is TRBV7-8 and J is TRBJ2-7, with 7 bases that match TRBD2. V was clipped by 5 bases and J by 5 bases; unmatched bases: 9. This CDR3 region has 14 residues. Per the germline V gene, CDR1 is SGHVS and CDR2 is FQNEAQ. This chain's CDR3 is CASSPSGPGNEQYF. DNA of the CDR3: TGTGCCAGCAGCCCTAGCGGTCCAGGTAACGAGCAGTACTTC.

The rearrangement joins TRBV29-1 to TRBJ2-3; no definite D call. V was trimmed by 7 bases and J by 0 bases, leaving 8 bases between them. This CDR3 comprises 12 residues. The V gene's germline CDR1 is SQVTM and CDR2 ANQGSEA. The CDR3 sequence is CSDLTSTDTQYF. CDR3 sequence (DNA): TGCAGCGACTTAACTAGCACAGATACGCAGTATTTT.

The chain combines TRBV7-9 with TRBJ2-5, with D tentatively TRBD2 (6 bases). The CDR3 runs 10 residues. Trimming pared 4 bases from V and 10 bases from J, leaving 7 bases between. CDR1 is SEHNR and CDR2 is FQNEAQ in the germline V gene (reference sequence). CDR3 region: CASSWRDQYF. CDR3 sequence (DNA): TGTGCCAGCAGCTGGAGGGACCAGTACTTC. The full variable domain, completed using reference TRBV7-9 and TRBJ2-5, is DTGVSQNPRHKITKRGQNVTFRCDPISEHNRLYWYRQTLGQGPEFLTYFQNEAQLEKSRLLSDRFSAERPKGSFSTLEIQRTEQGDSAMYLCASSWRDQYFGPGTRLLVL.

V is TRBV2 and J is TRBJ1-6, with 10 bases matching TRBD1. This CDR3 has 17 residues. Germline trimming cut 5 bases from V and 9 bases from J; bases unmatched to any gene: 13. Germline V gene sequence: CDR1 SNHLY, CDR2 FYNNEI. CDR3 protein: CASSQIRPGTGVSPLHF. CDR3 nucleotide sequence: TGTGCCAGCAGTCAAATACGTCCCGGGACAGGGGTTTCACCCCTCCACTTT.

This clonotype showed up just a few times. The CDR3 is CASTRGLPNEKLFF. The CDR3 region has the DNA TGTGCCAGCACTCGAGGGCTTCCTAATGAAAAACTGTTTTTT. The chain has TRBV2 and TRBJ1-4, with D unclear. Germline V gives CDR1 SNHLY, CDR2 FYNNEI. Trimming left V 7 bases short and J 3 bases short, with 12 bases between. The CDR3 loop spans 14 amino acids.

This clonotype was recorded many times. The chain is built from TRBV10-3 and TRBJ2-2; D might be TRBD2 (5 bases). The V gene lost 11 bases and the J gene lost 5 bases, with 21 bases spanning the gap. The germline gives CDR1 ENHRY, CDR2 SYGVKD. The CDR3 is 15 amino acids. The CDR3 DNA sequence: TGTGCCGCCAGGACTGAGACATTCTTGACCGGGGAGCTGTTTTTT. Translation: CAARTETFLTGELFF.

This clonotype was observed a handful of times. This sequence joins TRBV4-1 and TRBJ1-2; D is unresolved. V lost 0 bases, J lost 0 bases, and 11 bases lay in between. The CDR3 length is 16 residues. Germline-derived CDR1 and CDR2 are MGHRA and YSYEKL. The CDR3 sequence: CASSQDPSLANYGYTF. The CDR3 DNA reads as TGCGCCAGCAGCCAAGATCCGTCGCTCGCTAACTATGGCTACACCTTC.

Points on this clonotype: This may be a read error: a much more frequent sequence differs by one nucleotide. Here the CDR3 DNA reads TGTGTCAGCAGCGTTGAGGCAGGGTTAGACGAGCAGTACTTC. Protein product: CVSSVEAGLDEQYF. The chain recombines TRBV9 with TRBJ2-5; D perhaps matches TRBD1 (5 bases). The DNA end is more similar to TRBJ2-7, so the J call may be wrong. CDR3 length: 14 amino acids. Germline V gives CDR1 SGDLS, CDR2 YYNGEE.